A selection of T cell receptor beta chains follows, all from one sample in a study of T-cell memory formation after mild COVID-19. TCRdb analysed the 5' RACE reads with MiXCR anew, one entry per CDR3 protein. Of fewer than 700,000 distinct CDR3 sequences detected, 20% to 25% appear once; the ten largest clones hold 8.4%. The sequenced sample was PBMCs or a T cell subset sorted from them (not recorded which). These receptors came from an adult woman who had mild COVID-19 (a few samples of this study predate the infection). Cell type and time point are not known. Each CDR3 is given with its conserved first and last residue. The D gene is left open where the match is weak. Clone size is stated in some rows and not others, as once, few, many or a class when expanded.

d_call j_call v_call clone_size cdr3_nt cdr3_aa
TRBD2 TRBJ2-1 TRBV20-1 few TGCAGTGCTAGGGAAGCGGGGCGAGGTCTATCTGACGAGCAGTTCTTC CSAREAGRGLSDEQFF
TRBD1 TRBJ1-6 TRBV7-3 - TGTGCCAGCAGCTCCCGGACAGGGGATAATTCACCCCTCCACTTT CASSSRTGDNSPLHF
- TRBJ2-2 TRBV24-1 few TGTGCCACCAGTGATTTAGGGGTGTCGACCGGGGAGCTGTTTTTT CATSDLGVSTGELFF
TRBD2 TRBJ2-2 TRBV3-1 once TGTGCCAGCAGCCGGCGGGGGGCGGCTGGTAACACCGGGGAGCTGTTTTTT CASSRRGAAGNTGELFF
- TRBJ2-7 TRBV29-1 few TGCAGCGTTGTCTCCCCTTTACAGGGTCTCCCCTACGAGCAGTACTTC CSVVSPLQGLPYEQYF
TRBD2 TRBJ2-1 TRBV20-1 few TGCAGTGCTACTTCGACTAGCGGGGGGTTAGAGGAGCAGTTCTTC CSATSTSGGLEEQFF
- TRBJ1-2 TRBV12-3/TRBV12-4 few TGTGCCAGCAGTTTGGTCCGGAGCTATGGCTACACCTTC CASSLVRSYGYTF
- TRBJ2-7 TRBV7-9 - TGTGCCAGCAGCTTATCCAACAAGGTCTACGAGCAGTACTTC CASSLSNKVYEQYF
- TRBJ2-7 TRBV20-1 many TGCAGTGCTAGGGACAACTACGAGCAGTACTTC CSARDNYEQYF
TRBD1 TRBJ1-1 TRBV5-1 many TGTGCCAGCAGCCTCGGGACAGGCAACACTGAAGCTTTCTTT CASSLGTGNTEAFF
- TRBJ2-7 TRBV4-3 many TGCGCCAGCAGCCAAGACCCCTCAGGGGCCTACGAGCAGTACTTC CASSQDPSGAYEQYF
- TRBJ2-3 TRBV4-2 many TGTGCCAGCAGCCAAGATCGAACATGGGGCACAGATACGCAGTATTTT CASSQDRTWGTDTQYF
TRBD1 TRBJ1-2 TRBV20-1 - TGCAGTGCTAGTCGGACAGGTGTATCCTATGGCTACACCTTC CSASRTGVSYGYTF
- TRBJ1-6 TRBV3-1 - TGTGCCAGCAGCCCCGTTTACTTCGGGGAGGCCCTCCACTTT CASSPVYFGEALHF
- TRBJ2-5 TRBV11-2 - TGTGCCAGCAGCTCTTACCCTAGGGACTTACAGCAAGAGACCCAGTACTTC CASSSYPRDLQQETQYF
- TRBJ2-7 TRBV15 - TGTGCCACCAGCAGAGGAGGCATTCCCGACGAGCAGTACTTC CATSRGGIPDEQYF
TRBD2 TRBJ2-2 TRBV6-1 - TGTGCCAGCAGTGCTAGCGGGAGGGACACCGGGGAGCTGTTTTTT CASSASGRDTGELFF
- TRBJ2-7 TRBV18 - TGTGCCAGCTCTTGGACTGGGGAATACGAGCAGTACTTC CASSWTGEYEQYF
- TRBJ2-1 TRBV29-1 few TGCAGCGTTTTCGGGCAGGGAGGAAATGAGCAGTTCTTC CSVFGQGGNEQFF
TRBD1 TRBJ2-3 TRBV7-2 - TGTGCCAGCAGCCTCGGGACAGGGCTGCCAGATACGCAGTATTTT CASSLGTGLPDTQYF
TRBD1 TRBJ1-2 TRBV7-8 - TGTGCCAGCAGCTTACAGGGGGTTCTCTATGGCTACACCTTC CASSLQGVLYGYTF
- TRBJ2-2 TRBV19 - TGTGCCAGTAATTCGCGGTTCACGGGGTCCGGGGAGCTGTTTTTT CASNSRFTGSGELFF
- TRBJ2-5 TRBV5-1 few TGCGCCAGCAGCTCAAAGTACGACACCGCGGCAGAGACCCAGTACTTC CASSSKYDTAAETQYF
- TRBJ1-5 TRBV7-8 few TGTGCCAGCAGCTTACGGGCAGGGTTAGCAGGACAGCCCCAGCATTTT CASSLRAGLAGQPQHF
TRBD1 TRBJ1-1 TRBV18 few TGTGCCAGCTCAGCCGGGACAGGGGGCTTGGGCACTGAAGCTTTCTTT CASSAGTGGLGTEAFF
TRBD1 TRBJ1-1 TRBV20-1 many TGCAGTGCTAAACCACAGGGGGCGTACACTGAAGCTTTCTTT CSAKPQGAYTEAFF
TRBD2 TRBJ2-5 TRBV20-1 few TGCAGTGTCAGCGGGAGGGCCGGGAGACCCCCCAACTTC CSVSGRAGRPPNF
- TRBJ2-7 TRBV6-2/TRBV6-3 few TGTGCCAGCAGTTTCAGCGGTTACTCCTACGAGCAGTACTTC CASSFSGYSYEQYF
- TRBJ1-6 TRBV5-1 - TGCGCCAGCAGCCTGCCAAGGGAAAATTCACCCCTCCACTTT CASSLPRENSPLHF
TRBD2 TRBJ2-2 TRBV5-1 - TGCGCCAGCAGCTGGACTAGCGGGGACACCGGGGAGCTGTTTTTT CASSWTSGDTGELFF
- TRBJ2-3 TRBV11-2 - TGTGCCAGCGCCAAGGATGCAGATACGCAGTATTTT CASAKDADTQYF
TRBD2 TRBJ2-1 TRBV19 few TGTGCCAGTAGTACTGGGACTAGCGGGAGTAATGAGCAGTTCTTC CASSTGTSGSNEQFF
TRBD1 TRBJ2-5 TRBV9 - TGTGCCAGCAGCGCGACAGGGTCACAAGAGACCCAGTACTTC CASSATGSQETQYF